A single sample is the source of the 25 T cell receptor beta chains below, sequenced in a study of CD8 T cells in Susac syndrome. Random hexamers primed reverse transcription of about 0.5 to 1 ug RNA. TCRdb reanalysed the immunoSEQ multiplex PCR reads using MiXCR and keeps one entry per CDR3 protein. In the table there are more than 150,000 distinct CDR3 sequences, roughly 96% of which are singletons. The sequenced sample consisted of CD8+ T cells from PBMCs. These receptors were collected from a human donor with multiple sclerosis.

The V and J genes are TRBV7-9 and TRBJ1-1, with D possibly TRBD1 on 5 matching bases. The CDR3 is made up of 14 amino acids. V lost 4 bases and J lost 3, with 12 bases in between. Germline CDR1 SEHNR, CDR2 FQNEAQ (reference sequence). For the CDR3, the DNA is TGTGCCAGCAGCTGGGGGGATTTCGACACTGAAGCTTTCTTT. Translated: CASSWGDFDTEAFF.

In its sample, this clonotype was seen a few times. The genes are TRBV12-3 or TRBV12-4 and TRBJ2-3; the D gene is possibly TRBD2 (6 bases). The tail of the sequence fits TRBJ2-5 better, so the J call may be wrong. CDR3 length: 11 residues. CDR3 region: CASSPGGTQYF. The DNA of the CDR3 is TGTGCCAGCAGTCCCGGGGGGACCCAGTACTTC.

The genes are TRBV20-1 and TRBJ2-4, with 7 bases that match TRBD2. The CDR3 loop spans 13 amino acids. Germline V CDR1 and CDR2: DFQATT, SNEGSKA (reference sequence). The junction had 10 bases not matched to a gene; V was cut back by 6 bases and J by 8 bases. The CDR3 nucleotides read TGCAGTGCCCCCACGGAACTAGCGTACATTCAGTACTTC. Encoded protein: CSAPTELAYIQYF.

The chain links TRBV29-1 to TRBJ2-7; 7 positions agree with TRBD1. CDR1 is SQVTM, CDR2 ANQGSEA, per germline. With 4 bases clipped from V and 1 base from J, the junction kept 10 bases outside the gene matches. The CDR3 covers 15 residues. CDR3 sequence (DNA): TGCAGCGTTGGGGTGAAAGGGGGCGATTCCTACGAGCAGTACGTC. Residues: CSVGVKGGDSYEQYV.

The rearrangement uses TRBV12-3 or TRBV12-4 and TRBJ2-7; TRBD2 matches 7 bases. J gave up 2 bases and V 5 bases, and 3 bases lay outside the gene matches. The CDR3 is made up of 13 amino acids. CDR3 DNA: TGTGCCAGCAGTCACGGGGGGACCTACGAGCAGTACTTC. As protein: CASSHGGTYEQYF.

The chain uses TRBV5-6 and TRBJ2-5; D perhaps matches TRBD2 (5 bases). This CDR3 is 16 amino acids long. Deletions cut 4 bases from V and 4 bases from J, with 20 bases between. Germline V gene sequence: CDR1 SGHDT, CDR2 YYEEEE. The CDR3 here is CASSPRGKTLGETQYF. In DNA, the CDR3 is TGTGCCAGCAGCCCTAGAGGGAAGACATTGGGAGAGACCCAGTACTTC. Filled out from reference TRBV5-6 and TRBJ2-5, the complete variable domain reads DAGVTQSPTHLIKTRGQQVTLRCSPKSGHDTVSWYQQALGQGPQFIFQYYEEEERQRGNFPDRFSGHQFPNYSSELNVNALLLGDSALYLCASSPRGKTLGETQYFGPGTRLLVL.

This CDR3 reads CSAIPDRTHTDTQYF. For the CDR3, the DNA is TGCAGTGCTATCCCGGACAGGACCCACACAGATACGCAGTATTTT. The rearrangement links TRBV20-1 to TRBJ2-3; 7 nucleotides agree with TRBD1. The CDR3 loop spans 15 amino acids. The V segment lost 4 bases and the J segment 2 bases; nucleotides outside the gene matches: 9. CDR1 and CDR2 from the germline V gene are DFQATT and SNEGSKA (reference sequence).

This chain links TRBV5-4 with TRBJ2-7, with D possibly being TRBD2 (5 bases). This CDR3 has 15 amino acids. Germline-derived CDR1 and CDR2 are SGHNT and YYREEE (reference sequence). The germline V and J ends were trimmed by 1 base and 1 base, with 12 bases remaining between them. The CDR3 sequence is CASSLPGRGSYEQYV. CDR3 DNA sequence: TGTGCCAGCAGCTTGCCGGGTCGCGGGTCCTACGAGCAGTACGTC.

The chain carries TRBV3-1 and TRBJ2-4; the D gene is possibly TRBD1 (6 bases). The CDR3 has 17 residues. Trimming took off 1 base at V and 0 bases at J, with 13 bases between the two ends. Per germline, CDR1 LGHDT and CDR2 YNNKEL (reference sequence). Here the CDR3 DNA reads TGTGCCAGCAGCCAAGCTGTACAGGGAGAAGCCAAAAACATTCAGTACTTC. Amino acid sequence: CASSQAVQGEAKNIQYF.

V usage is TRBV4-1 and J usage is TRBJ1-2, with a weak D call TRBD1 (6 bases). V was trimmed by 0 bases and J by 2 bases, leaving 10 bases between them. CDR1 and CDR2 (germline): MGHRA, YSYEKL. The CDR3 runs 15 residues. The CDR3 loop reads CASSQDPQGNYGYTF. CDR3 DNA: TGCGCCAGCAGCCAAGATCCGCAGGGGAACTATGGCTACACCTTC.

The chain is built from TRBV6-4 and TRBJ2-6; D not resolved. This CDR3 is built from 16 residues. Germline values: CDR1 MRHNA, CDR2 SNTAGT. The V end was cut by 2 bases, the J end by 0 bases, with 8 bases between. The CDR3 spells CASSDGSASGANVLTF. In nucleotides, the CDR3 is TGTGCCAGCAGTGACGGGTCAGCCTCTGGGGCCAACGTCCTGACTTTC.

This chain links TRBV27 with TRBJ2-3; 11 nucleotides line up with TRBD2. The V gene's germline CDR1 is MNHEY and CDR2 SMNVEV (reference sequence). The CDR3 has 14 residues. The V gene end was trimmed by 6 bases and the J gene end by 6 bases; junction bases not matched to a gene: 5. The CDR3 reads CASRLAGAGDTQYF. The DNA of the CDR3 is TGTGCCAGCAGACTAGCGGGGGCTGGGGATACGCAGTATTTT.

The chain links TRBV3-1 to TRBJ2-4, with TRBD2 matching over 7 bases. The V segment lost 1 base and the J segment 0 bases; nucleotides outside the gene matches: 9. Per germline, CDR1 LGHDT and CDR2 YNNKEL (reference sequence). This CDR3 comprises 18 residues. CDR3 amino acids: CASSQVAGVSLAKNIQYF. The CDR3 DNA reads as TGTGCCAGCAGCCAAGTCGCGGGGGTATCCCTAGCCAAAAACATTCAGTACTTC.

CDR3 in amino acids: CASSQDRGGDTQYF. Here the CDR3 DNA reads TGCGCCAGCAGCCAAGATCGAGGCGGAGATACGCAGTATTTT. This rearrangement joins TRBV4-1 to TRBJ2-3, with D unclear. Germline CDR1 reads MGHRA; CDR2 reads YSYEKL. This CDR3 comprises 14 residues. V lost 0 bases and J lost 5, with 9 bases in between.

The DNA of the CDR3 is TGTGCCAGCTTCCAGGGTAATGAGCAGTTCTTC. Translation gives CASFQGNEQFF. V gene TRBV6-5 combines with J gene TRBJ2-1; D might be TRBD1 (5 bases). The CDR3 consists of 11 residues. V shed 8 bases and J shed 7 bases, with 9 bases lying between them. CDR1 and CDR2 (germline): MNHEY, SVGAGI.

The chain employs TRBV27 and TRBJ2-7; 7 bases agree with TRBD2. Germline V gene data show CDR1 as MNHEY and CDR2 as SMNVEV (reference sequence). Trimming cost V 4 bases and J 4 bases; bases outside gene matches: 10. This CDR3 spans 15 amino acids. CDR3 sequence reads: CASSSVFGAGYEQYF. CDR3 DNA: TGTGCCAGCAGTTCGGTGTTCGGAGCGGGGTACGAGCAGTACTTC.

The J gene is TRBJ2-5, the V gene TRBV7-9; 7 bases are shared with TRBD1. V shed 5 bases, J shed 4 bases, and the junction held 16 bases outside the gene matches. In germline, CDR1 is SEHNR, CDR2 FQNEAQ (reference sequence). The CDR3 sequence is 17 residues long. The CDR3 loop reads CASSPWTGVGNRETQYF. The CDR3, as DNA: TGTGCCAGCAGCCCATGGACAGGAGTAGGGAACCGAGAGACCCAGTACTTC. Looking up the rest from reference TRBV7-9 and TRBJ2-5 gives the full variable domain: DTGVSQNPRHKITKRGQNVTFRCDPISEHNRLYWYRQTLGQGPEFLTYFQNEAQLEKSRLLSDRFSAERPKGSFSTLEIQRTEQGDSAMYLCASSPWTGVGNRETQYFGPGTRLLVL.

Only one count was recorded for this clonotype. V is TRBV12-3 or TRBV12-4 and J is TRBJ1-1, with D unclear. This CDR3 contains 13 residues. V was cut by 6 bases and J by 10 bases, with 18 bases left in between. CDR3 amino acids: CASSPDGVGRAFF. The DNA of the CDR3 is TGTGCCAGCAGCCCAGACGGGGTCGGTCGAGCTTTCTTT.

The chain joins TRBV27 to TRBJ2-3; D gene uncertain. The V gene's germline CDR1 is MNHEY and CDR2 SMNVEV (reference sequence). This CDR3 has 14 residues. Trimming took 2 bases from V and 0 from J, leaving 6 bases between them. This CDR3 reads CASSLAPSTDTQYF. DNA for the CDR3: TGTGCCAGCAGTTTAGCGCCGAGCACAGATACGCAGTATTTT.

V is TRBV27 and J is TRBJ1-2; 7 positions match TRBD1. The CDR3 consists of 13 residues. J gave up 4 bases and V 5 bases, and 4 bases lay outside the gene matches. The germline CDR1 and CDR2 sequences are MNHEY and SMNVEV (reference sequence). The DNA for the CDR3 is TGTGCCAGCAGTCAAGGGGGCAGCTATGGCTACACCTTC. Protein product: CASSQGGSYGYTF.

The rearrangement links TRBV9 to TRBJ2-7; tentative D call: TRBD2 (5 bases). The CDR3 spans 15 residues. Trimming left V 5 bases short and J 0 bases short, with 15 bases between. CDR1 and CDR2 (germline): SGDLS, YYNGEE. The CDR3 nucleotides read TGTGCCAGCAGTCTTATGCCGGGGAGCTCCTACGAGCAGTACTTC. It codes for CASSLMPGSSYEQYF.

The chain recombines TRBV20-1 with TRBJ2-5, with 16 nucleotides matching TRBD2. The CDR3 spans 16 residues. CDR1 is DFQATT, CDR2 SNEGSKA, per germline (reference sequence). The V gene end was trimmed by 0 bases and the J gene end by 4 bases; junction bases not matched to a gene: 2. CDR3 nucleotide sequence: TGCAGTGCTAGAGAGGGACTAGCGGGGGGGCTAGAGACCCAGTACTTC. Protein: CSAREGLAGGLETQYF.

The rearrangement uses TRBV29-1 and TRBJ1-2; D uncertain. Per the germline V gene, CDR1 is SQVTM and CDR2 is ANQGSEA. The ends were cut back, 3 bases at V and 8 bases at J, with 10 bases in the middle. The CDR3 runs 11 residues. CDR3 loop: CSVDSGYGYTF. CDR3 DNA sequence: TGCAGCGTTGATTCGGGGTACGGCTACACCTTC.

The V call is TRBV23-1, the J call TRBJ1-6; a possible D gene is TRBD1 (6 bases). TRBV23-1 is sorted into the ORF group, with uncertain function. Between the trimmed V and J ends, which lost 7 bases and 7 bases, there was a span of 23 bases. The CDR3 length is 17 residues. Here the CDR3 reads CASTPMGGGSTNSPLHF. CDR3 sequence (DNA): TGCGCCAGCACCCCAATGGGAGGGGGGAGCACCAATTCACCCCTCCACTTT.

The rearrangement joins TRBV30 to TRBJ2-7; the match to TRBD2 covers 8 bases. This CDR3 region has 13 residues. Germline lookup yields CDR1 GTSNPN and CDR2 SVGIG (reference sequence). V lost 4 bases and J lost 6; bases outside the gene matches: 8. The CDR3: CAWNGGASGEQYF. CDR3 nucleotides: TGTGCCTGGAACGGGGGGGCAAGTGGCGAGCAGTACTTC.